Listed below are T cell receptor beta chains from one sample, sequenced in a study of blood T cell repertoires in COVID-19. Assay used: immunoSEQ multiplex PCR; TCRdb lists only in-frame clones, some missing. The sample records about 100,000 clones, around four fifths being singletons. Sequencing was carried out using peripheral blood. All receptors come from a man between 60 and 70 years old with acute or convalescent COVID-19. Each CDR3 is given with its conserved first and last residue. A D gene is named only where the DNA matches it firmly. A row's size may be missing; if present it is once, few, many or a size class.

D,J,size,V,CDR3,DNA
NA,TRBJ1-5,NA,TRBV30,CAWSVPGQQPQHF,TGTGCCTGGAGTGTACCAGGGCAACAGCCCCAGCATTTT
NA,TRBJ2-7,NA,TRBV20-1,CSASVDSSYEQYF,TGCAGTGCTAGTGTTGATAGCTCCTACGAGCAGTACTTC
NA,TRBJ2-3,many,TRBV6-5,CASRPTRWVTDTQYF,TGTGCCAGCAGGCCTACTAGATGGGTCACAGATACGCAGTATTTT
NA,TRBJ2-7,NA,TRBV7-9,CASSYSGDEQYF,TGTGCCAGCAGCTATTCAGGGGACGAGCAGTACTTC
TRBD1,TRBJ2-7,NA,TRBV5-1,CASSSEGTGIFYEQYF,TGCGCCAGCAGCTCGGAGGGGACAGGTATATTCTACGAGCAGTACTTC
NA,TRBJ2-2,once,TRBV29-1,CSVEPPGGQSGELFF,TGCAGCGTTGAACCCCCCGGAGGACAGTCCGGGGAGCTGTTTTTT
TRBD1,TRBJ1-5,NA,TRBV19,CASASQGTPQPQHF,TGTGCCAGTGCTTCACAGGGGACGCCTCAGCCCCAGCATTTT
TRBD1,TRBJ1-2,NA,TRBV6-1,CASSEFRGQGAFYGYTF,TGTGCCAGCAGTGAATTCCGTGGACAGGGGGCGTTCTATGGCTACACCTTC
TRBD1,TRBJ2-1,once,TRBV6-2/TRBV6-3,CASSIRTGRSNEQFF,TGTGCCAGCAGTATTCGGACAGGGAGGTCAAATGAGCAGTTCTTC
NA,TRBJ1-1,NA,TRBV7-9,CASSLGTQNTEAFF,TGTGCCAGCAGCTTAGGGACACAGAACACTGAAGCTTTCTTT
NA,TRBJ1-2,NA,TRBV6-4,CASSVAGNYGYTF,TGTGCCAGCAGTGTCGCGGGGAACTATGGCTACACCTTC
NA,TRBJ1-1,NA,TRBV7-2,CASSLAQQYTEAFF,TGTGCCAGCAGCTTAGCGCAACAGTACACTGAAGCTTTCTTT
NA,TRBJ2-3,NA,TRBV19,CASSIVRTDTQYF,TGTGCCAGTAGTATAGTGCGAACAGATACGCAGTATTTT
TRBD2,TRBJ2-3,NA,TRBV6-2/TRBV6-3,CASSFLGLADSTDTQYF,TGTGCCAGCAGTTTCCTCGGACTAGCGGATAGCACAGATACGCAGTATTTT
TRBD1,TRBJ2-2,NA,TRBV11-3,CASSPGQGGTGELFF,TGTGCCAGCAGCCCTGGACAGGGAGGTACCGGGGAGCTGTTTTTT
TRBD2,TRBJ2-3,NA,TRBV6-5,CASSRGSGPDTQYF,TGTGCCAGCAGCCGGGGTAGCGGGCCTGATACGCAGTATTTT
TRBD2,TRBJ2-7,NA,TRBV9,CASSAEGTSGRGEQYF,TGTGCCAGCAGCGCCGAGGGTACTAGCGGGAGGGGCGAGCAGTACTTC
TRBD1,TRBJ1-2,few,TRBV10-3,CAISEGQVVGYTF,TGTGCCATCAGTGAGGGACAGGTAGTTGGCTACACCTTC
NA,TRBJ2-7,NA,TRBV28,CASGFLYEQYF,TGTGCCAGCGGCTTTCTCTACGAGCAGTACTTC
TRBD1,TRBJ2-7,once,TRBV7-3,CASSPDRGGLYEQYF,TGTGCCAGCAGCCCGGACAGGGGCGGTCTATACGAGCAGTACTTC
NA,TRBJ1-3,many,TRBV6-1,CASSEGVPSGNTIYF,TGTGCCAGCAGTGAAGGAGTACCCTCTGGAAACACCATATATTTT
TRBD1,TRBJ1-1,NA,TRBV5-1,CASSYRTGGYTEAFF,TGCGCCAGCAGCTACCGGACAGGGGGGTACACTGAAGCTTTCTTT
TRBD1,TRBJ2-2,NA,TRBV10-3,CAIRQQGLTGELFF,TGTGCCATCAGGCAACAGGGGCTGACCGGGGAGCTGTTTTTT
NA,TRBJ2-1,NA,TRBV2,CASSGGGHNEQFF,TGTGCCAGCAGTGGGGGGGGCCACAATGAGCAGTTCTTC
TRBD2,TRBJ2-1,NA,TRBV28,CASSPRTSGISVEQFF,TGTGCCAGCAGTCCACGGACTAGCGGGATTAGTGTTGAGCAGTTCTTC
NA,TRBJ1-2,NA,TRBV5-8,CASSLVRFTRDGYTF,TGTGCCAGCAGCTTGGTACGCTTTACGAGGGATGGCTACACCTTC
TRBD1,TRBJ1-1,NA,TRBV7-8,CASSSARWTGGFGTEAFF,TGTGCCAGCAGCTCAGCACGCTGGACAGGGGGCTTTGGGACTGAAGCTTTCTTT
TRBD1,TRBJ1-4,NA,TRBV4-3,CASSQKGAPGVGEKLFF,TGCGCCAGCAGCCAAAAGGGGGCCCCAGGGGTTGGTGAAAAACTGTTTTTT
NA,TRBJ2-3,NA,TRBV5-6,CASSSSPTGDSQYF,TGTGCCAGCAGCTCATCTCCTACTGGGGACTCGCAGTATTTT
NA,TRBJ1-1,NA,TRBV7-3,CASSFGGVNTEAFF,TGTGCCAGCAGCTTTGGAGGGGTGAACACTGAAGCTTTCTTT
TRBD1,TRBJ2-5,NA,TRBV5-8,CASSYRDSQETQYF,TGTGCCAGCAGCTACCGGGACAGCCAAGAGACCCAGTACTTC
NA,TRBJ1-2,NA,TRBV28,CASTPAGQFYGYTF,TGTGCCAGCACGCCCGCTGGACAGTTCTATGGCTACACCTTC
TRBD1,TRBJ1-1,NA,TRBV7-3,CASSHGTGNTEAFF,TGTGCCAGCAGCCACGGGACAGGGAACACTGAAGCTTTCTTT
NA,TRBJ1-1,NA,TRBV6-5,CASSPRTVSTEAFF,TGTGCCAGCAGTCCCCGGACAGTTAGCACTGAAGCTTTCTTT
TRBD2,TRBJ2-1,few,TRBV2,CASSVGLAGTYNEQFF,TGTGCCAGCAGTGTCGGACTAGCGGGTACCTACAATGAGCAGTTCTTC
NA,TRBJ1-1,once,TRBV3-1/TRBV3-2,CASSQRRGGRLNTEAFF,TGTGCCAGCAGCCAAAGGCGGGGTGGCAGATTGAACACTGAAGCTTTCTTT
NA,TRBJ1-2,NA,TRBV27,CASSFYSNYGYTF,TGTGCCAGCAGTTTCTATTCTAACTATGGCTACACCTTC
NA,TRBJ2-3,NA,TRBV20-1,CSARDGPRQYF,TGCAGTGCTAGAGATGGCCCACGGCAGTATTTT
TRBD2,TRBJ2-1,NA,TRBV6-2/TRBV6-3,CASSYLTGGLLEQFF,TGTGCCAGCAGTTACTTAACGGGGGGGCTCCTTGAGCAGTTCTTC
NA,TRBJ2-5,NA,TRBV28,CASSLESGVGETQYF,TGTGCCAGCAGTCTCGAATCAGGGGTCGGTGAGACCCAGTACTTC
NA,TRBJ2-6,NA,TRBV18,CASSPPTAHPGANVLTF,TGTGCCAGCTCACCACCGACAGCACACCCTGGGGCCAACGTCCTGACTTTC
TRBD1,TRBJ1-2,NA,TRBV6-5,CASSPKGASNYGYTF,TGTGCCAGCAGTCCAAAGGGGGCGTCTAACTATGGCTACACCTTC
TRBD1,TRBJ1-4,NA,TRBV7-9,CASSSLRDSSNEKLFF,TGTGCCAGCAGCTCCCTCCGGGACAGCTCTAATGAAAAACTGTTTTTT
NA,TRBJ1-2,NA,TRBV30,CAWSNTRTRSF,TGTGCCTGGAGTAATACCCGCACTCGGTCCTTC
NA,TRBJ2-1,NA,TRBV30,CAWSVRVSSYNEQFF,TGTGCCTGGAGTGTACGTGTTAGCTCCTACAATGAGCAGTTCTTC
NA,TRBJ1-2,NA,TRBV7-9,CASSLVRGGRDGYTF,TGTGCCAGCAGCTTAGTAAGGGGGGGACGAGATGGCTACACCTTC
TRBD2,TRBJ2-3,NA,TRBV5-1,CASSTRTSGGAADTQYF,TGCGCCAGCAGCACCCGGACTAGCGGGGGGGCCGCAGATACGCAGTATTTT
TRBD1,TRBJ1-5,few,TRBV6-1,CASSEKGTGVNSNQPQHF,TGTGCCAGCAGTGAAAAGGGGACAGGGGTTAATAGCAATCAGCCCCAGCATTTT
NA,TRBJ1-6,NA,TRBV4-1,CARRGGESNNSPLHF,TGCGCCAGAAGGGGGGGGGAATCGAATAATTCACCCCTCCACTTT
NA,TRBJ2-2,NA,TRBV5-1,CANLTANTGELFF,TGCGCCAACCTGACAGCGAACACCGGGGAGCTGTTTTTT
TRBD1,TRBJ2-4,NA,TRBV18,CASSLPGQGLYF,TGTGCCAGCTCACTGCCGGGACAGGGGCTTTACTTC
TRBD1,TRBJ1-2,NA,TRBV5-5,CASSRGQETYGYTF,TGTGCCAGCAGCCGTGGACAGGAGACTTATGGCTACACCTTC
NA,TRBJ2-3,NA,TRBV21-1,CASSKVEQGTDTQYF,TGTGCCAGCAGCAAAGTCGAACAGGGCACAGATACGCAGTATTTT
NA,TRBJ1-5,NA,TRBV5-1,CASSKDSNQPQHF,TGCGCCAGCAGCAAGGACAGTAATCAGCCCCAGCATTTT
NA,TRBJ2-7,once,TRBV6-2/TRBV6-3,CASSSTRDRFTYEQYF,TGTGCCAGCAGTTCCACCCGCGACAGGTTCACCTACGAGCAGTACTTC
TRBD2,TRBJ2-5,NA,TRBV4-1,CASSQGLAGEPTQYF,TGCGCCAGCAGCCAGGGACTAGCGGGAGAGCCGACCCAGTACTTC
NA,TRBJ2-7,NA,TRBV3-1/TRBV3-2,CASSLTPDTAYEQYF,TGTGCCAGCAGCCTCACCCCGGACACAGCCTACGAGCAGTACTTC
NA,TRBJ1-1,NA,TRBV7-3,CASSSDSNTEAFF,TGTGCCAGCAGCTCGGACAGTAACACTGAAGCTTTCTTT
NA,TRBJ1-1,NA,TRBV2,CASTTFGDTYLNTEAFF,TGTGCCAGCACCACATTCGGGGATACATACCTGAACACTGAAGCTTTCTTT